Sequencing of this T cell receptor beta chain was carried out in a study of PD-1 blockade in classical Hodgkin lymphoma. Study-level findings and limits: Reasons behind the repertoire differences stay unclear, perhaps disease activity or earlier therapy.

Assay: immunoSEQ multiplex PCR; the TCRdb copy retains only in-frame clones and omits some. The table includes fewer than 20,000 clones, about 83% detected once. In regard to this clone: Its antigen remains unknown.

Time point here: newly diagnosed, previously untreated cHL patient sample. J was trimmed by 10 bases and V by 0 bases; bases with no gene match: 8. The CDR3 loop spans 15 amino acids. Germline V gives CDR1 SGHVS, CDR2 FQNEAQ. Sequenced sample: peripheral blood mononuclear cells (PBMCs). This sequence was found in a human donor with classical Hodgkin lymphoma. The chain is built from TRBV7-8 and TRBJ2-1; 8 nucleotides line up with TRBD2. CDR3 region: CASSLASGRRWEQFF. CDR3 nucleotide sequence: TGTGCCAGCAGCTTAGCGAGCGGGAGACGCTGGGAGCAGTTCTTC.